A single sample is the source of the 4 T cell receptor beta chains below, sequenced in a study of CD8 T cells in Susac syndrome. Random hexamers primed reverse transcription of about 0.45 to 1 ug RNA. MiXCR was run by TCRdb on the immunoSEQ multiplex PCR reads, yielding one entry per CDR3 protein. The sample has roughly 330,000 distinct CDR3 sequences; about 90% are singletons. The sample taken for sequencing was CD4+ T cells from PBMCs. The receptors here all came from a human donor with multiple sclerosis.

The chain has TRBV4-3 and TRBJ1-1, with TRBD1 as a possible D gene (5 bases). Deletions cut 4 bases from V and 1 base from J, with 13 bases between. The germline CDR1 and CDR2 sequences are LGHNA and YSLEER. The CDR3 runs to 15 residues. The chain's CDR3 is CASSRDSSGNTEAFF. The CDR3 DNA reads TGCGCCAGCAGCCGTGACAGCTCCGGGAACACTGAAGCTTTCTTT.

This clonotype was seen only once. The V call is TRBV23-1, the J call TRBJ1-2; D unresolved. TRBV23-1 is annotated as an ORF whose role is uncertain. The CDR3 is made up of 12 amino acids. V lost 7 bases to trimming and J lost 7 bases, with 13 bases between them. In DNA form, the CDR3 reads TGCGCCAGCACCCGGACCCCTCCTGGCTACACCTTC. This gives the protein CASTRTPPGYTF.

The V and J genes are TRBV12-3 or TRBV12-4 and TRBJ2-2, with unresolved D. The CDR3 sequence is 10 residues long. V was cut by 8 bases and J by 7 bases, with 5 bases left in between. In DNA form, the CDR3 reads TGTGCCAGCGGGGTCGGGGAGCTGTTTTTT. Amino acid sequence: CASGVGELFF.

The chain carries TRBV20-1 and TRBJ1-1; D is possibly TRBD1 (5 bases). The CDR3 extends over 14 amino acids. Germline assignment: CDR1 DFQATT and CDR2 SNEGSKA (reference sequence). Trimming left V 5 bases short and J 4 bases short, with 17 bases between. CDR3 residues: CSARQWGLGTEAFF. The CDR3 DNA follows: TGCAGTGCTCGTCAATGGGGGTTGGGCACTGAAGCTTTCTTT.